A single sample gave rise to the 26 T cell receptor beta chains below, sequenced in a study of cytomegalovirus exposure and HLA in healthy donors. The table came from immunoSEQ multiplex PCR; TCRdb's copy has only in-frame clones and leaves some out. The table includes roughly 110,000 clones, 88% detected once. Material: PBMCs. All receptors derive from a woman in her late teens or twenties in good health and CMV-seropositive.

The chain has TRBV6-1 and TRBJ2-3; 8 nucleotides line up with TRBD1. CDR1 MNHNS and CDR2 SASEGT come from the germline V gene. V trimming: 3 bases; J trimming: 0 bases; junction bases outside the gene matches: 11. The CDR3 spans 18 residues. For the CDR3, the DNA is TGTGCCAGCAGTGATCCCCTGGGACAGGAAAGGAGCACAGATACGCAGTATTTT. Translation gives CASSDPLGQERSTDTQYF.

V and J are TRBV29-1 and TRBJ1-6, with a tentative D call TRBD1 (6 bases). Trimming stripped 0 bases from V and 10 bases from J, with 13 bases between. CDR3 size: 14 residues. The germline CDR1 and CDR2 sequences are SQVTM and ANQGSEA. The chain's CDR3 is CSVEDLGQGSPLHF. CDR3 nucleotide sequence: TGCAGCGTTGAAGATCTGGGACAAGGATCACCCCTCCACTTT.

The chain carries TRBV9 and TRBJ1-6; maybe TRBD1 (5 bases). Germline CDR1 reads SGDLS; CDR2 reads YYNGEE. The CDR3 contains 14 residues. The germline V and J ends were trimmed by 0 bases and 10 bases, with 11 bases remaining between them. The CDR3 DNA is TGTGCCAGCAGCGTAGTAGATAAGGGGTCACCCCTCCACTTT. Protein sequence: CASSVVDKGSPLHF. The full variable domain, rest sourced from reference TRBV9 and TRBJ1-6, is DSGVTQTPKHLITATGQRVTLRCSPRSGDLSVYWYQQSLDQGLQFLIQYYNGEERAKGNILERFSAQQFPDLHSELNLSSLELGDSALYFCASSVVDKGSPLHFGNGTRLTVT.

The rearrangement links TRBV9 to TRBJ2-1; perhaps TRBD1 as D (6 bases). V dropped 5 bases and J dropped 9 bases, with 12 bases sitting between them. Germline loops: CDR1 SGDLS, CDR2 YYNGEE. CDR3 length: 12 amino acids. CDR3 sequence: CASSVQGSEQFF. Written as DNA, the CDR3 is TGTGCCAGCAGTGTACAGGGTAGTGAGCAGTTCTTC.

The chain uses TRBV6-8 and TRBJ1-4, with 9 bases fitting TRBD1. The length of the CDR3 is 17 residues. CDR1 and CDR2 from the germline V gene are MNHGY and SAAAGT. Losses at the gene ends were 6 bases for V and 1 base for J; bases not matched to a gene: 9. The DNA for the CDR3 is TGTGCCAGCAGACACGGGACAGGGAGGAGAACTAATGAAAAACTGTTTTTT. This sequence encodes CASRHGTGRRTNEKLFF.

The rearrangement links TRBV7-9 to TRBJ2-1; the match to TRBD1 covers 8 bases. V shed 5 bases and J 0 bases; nucleotides not matched to a gene: 6. Germline V lookup: CDR1 SEHNR, CDR2 FQNEAQ (reference sequence). This CDR3 spans 16 amino acids. The CDR3: CASSPGTGSSYNEQFF. CDR3 nucleotides: TGTGCCAGCAGCCCCGGGACAGGAAGCTCCTACAATGAGCAGTTCTTC.

The V gene is TRBV4-1, the J gene TRBJ2-1, with TRBD2 as a possible D gene (5 bases). Germline CDR1 is MGHRA and CDR2 is YSYEKL. The CDR3 runs 16 residues. Trimming removed 0 bases from V and 0 bases from J, with 9 bases in between. The CDR3 loop is CASSQDSASSYNEQFF. The CDR3 DNA follows: TGCGCCAGCAGCCAAGATAGCGCTAGCTCCTACAATGAGCAGTTCTTC.

J is TRBJ2-5 and V is TRBV11-3, with a tentative D call TRBD1 (6 bases). Deletions cut 3 bases from V and 2 bases from J, with 7 bases between. The length of the CDR3 is 13 residues. In germline, CDR1 is SGHNT, CDR2 YENEEA. As DNA, the CDR3 is TGTGCCAGCAGCTTTGGACAGCAAGAGACCCAGTACTTC. Protein product: CASSFGQQETQYF.

This chain connects TRBV7-2 to TRBJ2-7, with 11 nucleotides matching TRBD2. Germline loops: CDR1 SGHTA, CDR2 FQGNSA. Trimming removed 1 base from V and 0 bases from J; junction bases left unmatched: 5. The CDR3 totals 17 residues. The CDR3 DNA follows: TGTGCCAGCAGCTTAGAACTAGCGGGGGTTACCTCCTACGAGCAGTACGTC. Encoded protein: CASSLELAGVTSYEQYV.

This chain connects TRBV6-5 to TRBJ2-3; 10 bases fit TRBD1. Germline lookup yields CDR1 MNHEY and CDR2 SVGAGI. This CDR3 is built from 15 residues. V shed 2 bases, J shed 3 bases, and the junction held 2 bases outside the gene matches. In DNA, the CDR3 is TGTGCCAGCAGTTACACGGGACAGGGGACAGATACGCAGTATTTT. It specifies CASSYTGQGTDTQYF.

This clone is a singleton in its sample. This sequence joins TRBV7-6 and TRBJ2-3, with D perhaps matching TRBD1 (6 bases). CDR1 SGHVS and CDR2 FNYEAQ come from the germline V gene. V gave up 3 bases and J gave up 2 bases, with 12 bases separating them. CDR3 length equals 15 residues. The CDR3 region has the DNA TGTGCCAGCAGCTTTTCGGGACACCTCACAGATACGCAGTATTTT. This translates into CASSFSGHLTDTQYF.

The chain carries TRBV6-5 and TRBJ1-6; TRBD1 is a possible D gene (5 bases). This CDR3 has 15 amino acids. V lost 5 bases and J 12 bases, leaving 20 bases between the germline ends. Germline CDR1 MNHEY, CDR2 SVGAGI. The CDR3 DNA follows: TGTGCCAGCAGTCCCTATTCTGGCAGGGAGGAACCCCTCCACTTT. Residues: CASSPYSGREEPLHF.

J is TRBJ1-1 and V is TRBV4-1; tentatively, D is TRBD1 (5 bases). CDR1 and CDR2 from the germline V gene are MGHRA and YSYEKL. The CDR3 covers 13 residues. V was cut by 10 bases and J by 4 bases, with 16 bases left in between. CDR3 in DNA: TGCGCCATCTCGGACACCTCCGGCACTGAAGCTTTCTTT. As protein: CAISDTSGTEAFF.

This chain uses TRBV11-2 with TRBJ2-7; D perhaps matches TRBD2 (5 bases). The CDR3 runs to 13 residues. The ends were cut back, 7 bases at V and 2 bases at J, with 12 bases in the middle. Germline V lookup: CDR1 SGHAT, CDR2 FQNNGV. The CDR3 DNA reads as TGTGCCAGCAAAGGAGGTCTTACCTACGAGCAGTACGTC. Translating gives CASKGGLTYEQYV.

This clone showed up just a few times. The CDR3 loop reads CASSQGTSLTGTEAFF. DNA for the CDR3: TGTGCCAGCAGCCAAGGGACATCGTTAACGGGCACTGAAGCTTTCTTT. This sequence joins TRBV14 and TRBJ1-1, with D possibly being TRBD1 (5 bases). The CDR3 has 16 amino acids. Germline V gene sequence: CDR1 SGHDN, CDR2 FVKESK. Trimming took off 1 base at V and 4 bases at J, with 16 bases between the two ends.

The chain links TRBV5-4 to TRBJ2-3; no clear D gene. This CDR3 comprises 12 residues. The V end was cut by 7 bases, the J end by 3 bases, with 9 bases between. Germline V gives CDR1 SGHNT, CDR2 YYREEE (reference sequence). CDR3 coding DNA: TGTGCCAGCGGCAGTCCGACAGATACGCAGTATTTT. The encoded protein is CASGSPTDTQYF.

The chain joins TRBV6-1 to TRBJ2-2; 8 nucleotides align to TRBD1. CDR3 size: 13 residues. The V segment lost 8 bases and the J segment 4 bases; nucleotides outside the gene matches: 3. CDR1 is MNHNS and CDR2 is SASEGT in the germline V gene. The CDR3: CASPGGITGELFF. CDR3 DNA: TGTGCCAGCCCAGGGGGCATCACCGGGGAGCTGTTTTTT.

This clone was detected only a few times. This chain connects TRBV10-3 to TRBJ1-2, with a weak D call TRBD1 (6 bases). CDR1 ENHRY and CDR2 SYGVKD come from the germline V gene. The length of the CDR3 is 16 residues. Trimming took 4 bases from V and 0 from J, leaving 15 bases between them. DNA for the CDR3: TGTGCCATCAGTGGAGACAGGCTAGAAGCTAACTATGGCTACACCTTC. Amino acids: CAISGDRLEANYGYTF.

The chain joins TRBV28 to TRBJ2-3; 7 bases agree with TRBD1. This CDR3 has 13 amino acids. Germline loops: CDR1 MDHEN, CDR2 SYDVKM. V lost 5 bases and J lost 1; bases outside the gene matches: 0. CDR3 region: CASSQGGTDTQYF. The CDR3 DNA sequence: TGTGCCAGCAGTCAGGGGGGCACAGATACGCAGTATTTT.

The chain has TRBV4-1 and TRBJ1-1, with D maybe TRBD1 (6 bases). Germline values: CDR1 MGHRA, CDR2 YSYEKL. Trimming removed 4 bases at V and 1 base at J, with 10 bases between. This CDR3 region has 14 residues. The CDR3 DNA follows: TGCGCCAGCAGCCCAACAGGGCGGAACACTGAAGCTTTCTTT. Protein product: CASSPTGRNTEAFF.

This rearrangement joins TRBV19 to TRBJ1-6; 9 positions agree with TRBD1. Unmatched junction bases numbered 2, after V lost 9 bases and J lost 5 bases. The germline V gene has CDR1 LNHDA and CDR2 SQIVND (reference sequence). CDR3 size: 13 residues. In DNA form, the CDR3 reads TGTGCCAGCCGGGACAGGGATAATTCACCCCTCCACTTT. It yields the protein CASRDRDNSPLHF.

This clone was picked up many times. The chain couples TRBV6-5 to TRBJ2-2; D ambiguous. The CDR3 is made up of 15 amino acids. Germline values: CDR1 MNHEY, CDR2 SVGAGI. Trimming pared 5 bases from V and 1 base from J, leaving 11 bases between. CDR3 DNA: TGTGCCAGCAGTGCCCTACAGCTGAACACCGGGGAGCTGTTTTTT. Residues: CASSALQLNTGELFF.

V is TRBV4-1 and J is TRBJ1-4, with a possible D match to TRBD1 (5 bases). From germline, CDR1 is MGHRA and CDR2 YSYEKL. The CDR3 is made up of 14 amino acids. Deletions cut 5 bases from V and 4 bases from J, with 11 bases between. The CDR3: CASSEGQGNEKLFF. DNA for the CDR3: TGCGCCAGCAGCGAAGGGCAGGGTAATGAAAAACTGTTTTTT.

The V gene is TRBV29-1, the J gene TRBJ1-3, with D uncertain. The V end was cut by 6 bases, the J end by 0 bases, with 12 bases between. This CDR3 region has 14 residues. Germline CDR1 and CDR2: SQVTM and ANQGSEA. CDR3 protein: CSVEDGSSGNTIYF. DNA of the CDR3: TGCAGCGTGGAGGACGGATCCTCTGGAAACACCATATATTTT.

The chain links TRBV28 to TRBJ1-5; D unclear. V shed 3 bases and J shed 6 bases, with 12 bases lying between them. There are 14 residues in the CDR3. In germline, CDR1 is MDHEN, CDR2 SYDVKM. CDR3 in amino acids: CASSFSRVGQPQHF. The DNA of the CDR3 is TGTGCCAGCAGTTTTAGTCGGGTAGGTCAGCCCCAGCATTTT.

The J gene is TRBJ1-1, the V gene TRBV29-1; D not certain. Trimming pared 7 bases from V and 1 base from J, leaving 10 bases between. CDR3 length: 12 residues. Germline-derived CDR1 and CDR2 are SQVTM and ANQGSEA. The CDR3 coding sequence is TGCAGCGCCGAGCGGGAGAACACTGAAGCTTTCTTT. As protein: CSAERENTEAFF.